Detailed here is one TCR beta chain. What it recognizes is unknown. The sample originates from a study of OX40 agonist ivuxolimab in advanced cancers. Whole-study context: Those treated in dose escalation had hepatocellular carcinoma, melanoma, renal cell cancer or head and neck cancer. Allowance was made for prior anti-PD-1, anti-PD-L1 or anti-CTLA-4 therapy, and 40% had some. Overall study results and limits: Expanded clones belonging to CD8+ T cells outnumbered, on average, those of CD4+. Clonal expansion was seen in CD4+ and CD8+ blood T cells by week 6 at 0.1 to 3.0 mg/kg.

Looked up from germline, CDR1 is MNHNY and CDR2 is SVGAGI (reference sequence). Trimming at V came to 2 bases and at J to 4 bases, leaving 2 bases not matched to a gene. This CDR3 is 15 amino acids long. Repertoires were generated with immunoSEQ multiplex PCR, while TCRdb's copy carries only in-frame clones and drops some. The sample lists about 33,000 clones, about four fifths occurring once. Sequenced material: CD4+ or CD8+ T cells sorted from blood, taken in a trial of the OX40 agonist ivuxolimab. The chain employs TRBV6-6 and TRBJ2-1; 10 bases align to TRBD2. The receptor comes from an adult with an advanced solid tumor such as melanoma, head and neck, liver or kidney cancer. The CDR3 sequence is CASSYQRGGYNEQFF. The CDR3 DNA sequence: TGTGCCAGCAGTTACCAGCGGGGGGGGTACAATGAGCAGTTCTTC.